A single sample is the source of the 25 T cell receptor beta chains below, sequenced in a study of tumor and adjacent non-tumor tissue in lung cancer. The template was RNA from unsorted bulk tissue. This non-tumor lung sample came from over 3 cm beyond the tumor edge. TCRbeta libraries were built with three rounds of nested PCR, modified from ARM-PCR. MiXCR, run by TCRdb on the multiplex PCR reads, gives a single entry per CDR3 protein. This table has some 100,000 distinct CDR3 sequences, more than 55% appearing once. Input material: distant non-tumor lung tissue. These receptors all stem from a man aged 25-45 years with non-small cell lung cancer.

This clonotype was seen only a few times. This may be a read error, as it is one base from a much larger clone. The CDR3 coding sequence is TGTGCTAGTGGAGCAAGGGGGGATCAGCCCCAGTATTTT. Translation: CASGARGDQPQYF. V gene TRBV12-5 combines with J gene TRBJ1-5; D is possibly TRBD1 or TRBD2 (6 bases each). The better agreement between TRBJ2-3 and the DNA end casts doubt on the J call. Per the germline V gene, CDR1 is LGHNT and CDR2 is FRNRAP. This CDR3 contains 13 residues.

Concerning this clonotype: The conserved phenylalanine or tryptophan normally closing the CDR3 is absent here, so this likely arose from a read error. The rearrangement uses TRBV11-2 and TRBJ2-7, with D hard to call. V was clipped by 0 bases and J by 3 bases, with 9 bases between them. Germline CDR1 is SGHAT and CDR2 is FQNNGV. The CDR3 totals 14 residues. CDR3 protein: CASSLDPGFYEQYL. DNA for the CDR3: TGTGCCAGCAGCTTAGACCCCGGGTTCTACGAGCAGTACCTC.

About this clonotype: This may stem from a read error, because a much larger clone lies one nucleotide away. The V and J genes are TRBV30 and TRBJ1-1, with D tentatively TRBD1 (6 bases). Trimming removed 0 bases from V and 11 bases from J, with 19 bases in between. The CDR3 has 14 amino acids. Germline V gene lookup returns CDR1 GTSNPN and CDR2 SVGIG (reference sequence). The CDR3, as DNA: TGTGCCTGGAGTGTAGGTATGGGGACAAAAGAGGCTTTCTTT. This translates into CAWSVGMGTKEAFF.

Regarding this clonotype: One end of the junction fails to match germline, which may point to a read error. This chain connects TRBV18 to TRBJ2-5; no firm D call. The germline V gene has CDR1 KGHSH and CDR2 LQKENI. The CDR3 runs 11 residues. The CDR3 here is CASGQQEAQYF. CDR3 nucleotide sequence: TGTGCCAGCGGTCAGCAAGAGGCCCAGTACTTC.

About this clonotype: A much larger clone sits a single nucleotide away, making a read error possible. V and J are TRBV12-3 or TRBV12-4 and TRBJ1-5; no reliable D call. The CDR3 is 13 residues long. This chain's CDR3 is CTSSLGWNQPQHF. The CDR3 region has the DNA TGTACCAGCAGTTTAGGGTGGAATCAGCCCCAGCATTTT.

Comments on this clonotype: A read error is possible here, since a much larger clone lies one base away. The chain couples TRBV24-1 to TRBJ2-1, with D perhaps TRBD2 (5 bases). CDR3 length equals 16 residues. Germline V gives CDR1 KGHDR, CDR2 SFDVKD. CDR3 sequence (DNA): TGTGCCACCAGTGCCCGCCGTGCGAGAGGGTTCAATGAGCAGCTCTTC. It yields the protein CATSARRARGFNEQLF.

In this sample, this clonotype turned up a few times. A much more abundant neighbour one base away suggests this may be a read error. The chain couples TRBV6-2 or TRBV6-3 to TRBJ2-3, with 7 bases lining up with TRBD2. Germline lookup yields CDR1 MNHEY and CDR2 SVGEGT. The V and J ends lost 5 bases and 3 bases, in that order; junction bases with no gene match: 5. This CDR3 comprises 14 residues. The CDR3 DNA sequence: TGTGCCAGCAGTGCGGCGGGGGAGACAGATACGCAGTATTTT. It codes for CASSAAGETDTQYF.

V is TRBV5-6 and J is TRBJ2-3, with 8 bases lining up with TRBD2. The CDR3 is 16 residues long. V trimming: 0 bases; J trimming: 12 bases; junction bases outside the gene matches: 15. The germline gives CDR1 SGHDT, CDR2 YYEEEE. The CDR3 sequence is CASSLALAGLWDIQYF. CDR3 coding DNA: TGTGCCAGCAGCTTGGCTCTAGCGGGCCTCTGGGATATACAGTATTTT.

This sequence joins TRBV11-2 and TRBJ1-3; D unresolved. This CDR3 has 16 amino acids. Per the germline V gene, CDR1 is SGHAT and CDR2 is FQNNGV. Between the trimmed V and J ends, which lost 1 base and 0 bases, there was a span of 10 bases. The CDR3 region is CASSLGGRSSGNTIYF. CDR3 in DNA: TGTGCCAGCAGCTTAGGCGGTCGCAGCTCTGGAAACACCATATATTTT.

For this clonotype: A read error is possible here, since a much larger clone lies one base away. The chain links TRBV13 to TRBJ2-2, with 8 bases matching TRBD2. Trimming at V came to 5 bases and at J to 5 bases, leaving 10 bases not matched to a gene. Germline CDR1 and CDR2: PRHDT and FYEKMQ (reference sequence). CDR3 length equals 16 residues. The CDR3 region is CASSLQREWGTGELFF. In DNA form, the CDR3 reads TGTGCCAGCAGCCTCCAGCGGGAGTGGGGAACCGGGGAGCTGTTTTTT.

Regarding this clonotype: Since the CDR3 does not end with the conserved phenylalanine or tryptophan, this likely comes from a read error. The V call is TRBV20-1, the J call TRBJ1-5; no firm D call. The germline V gene encodes CDR1 DFQATT and CDR2 SNEGSKA (reference sequence). The CDR3 has 13 amino acids. Trimming stripped 3 bases from V and 7 bases from J, with 13 bases between. The CDR3 spells CSASDGFLQPQHS. The CDR3, as DNA: TGCAGTGCTAGCGACGGGTTCCTACAGCCCCAGCATTCT.

In regard to this clonotype: One end of the junction fails to match germline, which may point to a read error. This chain links TRBV11-2 with TRBJ1-3; D might be TRBD1 (6 bases). This CDR3 is built from 15 residues. Per the germline V gene, CDR1 is SGHAT and CDR2 is FQNNGV. The CDR3 DNA sequence: TGTGCCAGCAGCCGGCACAGGGACTCTGGAAACACTATATATTTT. Amino acids: CASSRHRDSGNTIYF. Supplemented by reference TRBV11-2 and TRBJ1-3, the full variable domain reads EAGVAQSPRYKIIEKRQSVAFWCNPISGHATLYWYQQILGQGPKLLIQFQNNGVVDDSQLPKDRFSAERLKGVDSTLKIQPAKLEDSAVYLCASSRHRDSGNTIYFGEGSWLTVV.

Regarding this clonotype: Germline is not matched at one junction end, which may reflect a read error. This chain joins TRBV12-3 or TRBV12-4 and TRBJ2-7, with 7 bases fitting TRBD1. The CDR3 runs 14 residues. The CDR3 protein is CASTRDSPSYEHYF. CDR3 in DNA: TGTGCTAGCACCCGGGACAGTCCCTCCTACGAGCACTACTTC.

In this sample, this clonotype turned up many times. Written as DNA, the CDR3 is TGTGCCAGCAGCCAATTGGCACAGGGGGCTTTCTTT. Residues: CASSQLAQGAFF. J is TRBJ1-1 and V is TRBV5-4; 7 nucleotides align to TRBD1. This CDR3 spans 12 amino acids. V lost 4 bases to trimming and J lost 11 bases; unmatched junction nucleotides: 8. CDR1 and CDR2 from the germline V gene are SGHNT and YYREEE (reference sequence).

This clonotype was observed many times. The J gene is TRBJ2-3, the V gene TRBV12-3 or TRBV12-4; TRBD1 matches at 10 bases. V gave up 8 bases and J gave up 3 bases; unmatched junction bases: 5. The CDR3 length is 14 residues. CDR3 in amino acids: CASGQGGGTDTQYF. The CDR3 bases are TGTGCCAGCGGACAGGGGGGTGGAACAGATACGCAGTATTTT.

Notes on this clonotype: Mismatch with germline at one junction end may stem from a read error. The rearrangement joins TRBV7-8 to TRBJ1-3; D perhaps matches TRBD1 (6 bases). CDR1 is SGHVS and CDR2 is FQNEAQ in the germline V gene. This CDR3 region has 17 residues. CDR3: CARSSWVTQGSGNTIYF. CDR3 coding DNA: TGTGCCAGGAGCTCTTGGGTGACACAGGGCTCTGGAAACACCATATATTTT.

The chain combines TRBV20-1 with TRBJ2-4; TRBD2 agrees at 8 bases. Germline loops: CDR1 DFQATT, CDR2 SNEGSKA (reference sequence). The ends lost 5 bases at V and 1 base at J; junction bases unmatched: 22. The CDR3 is 20 residues long. CDR3 amino acids: CSALLVSLAGSSVAKNIQYF. In nucleotides, the CDR3 is TGCAGTGCTCTCCTTGTTAGTTTAGCGGGATCTTCCGTTGCCAAAAACATTCAGTACTTC.

With respect to this clonotype: The conserved phenylalanine or tryptophan normally closing the CDR3 is absent here, so this likely arose from a read error. The V gene is TRBV29-1, the J gene TRBJ2-5; TRBD2 might be the D (7 bases). CDR3 length: 13 amino acids. The germline gives CDR1 SQVTM, CDR2 ANQGSEA. The CDR3 protein is CSVSTGGKETQYL. Written as DNA, the CDR3 is TGCAGTGTCAGTACGGGGGGCAAAGAGACCCAGTACCTC.

V gene TRBV29-1 combines with J gene TRBJ2-5; D is unclear. Germline V gives CDR1 SQVTM, CDR2 ANQGSEA. The CDR3 totals 13 residues. Trimming stripped 5 bases from V and 0 bases from J, with 10 bases between. CDR3 region: CSVKYTDQETQYF. As DNA, the CDR3 is TGCAGCGTTAAGTATACGGACCAAGAGACCCAGTACTTC.

A word on this clonotype: No conserved phenylalanine or tryptophan is present at the end of the CDR3, so a read error is the likely explanation. The chain recombines TRBV12-3 or TRBV12-4 with TRBJ2-7; TRBD2 agrees at 10 bases. The junction had 6 bases not matched to a gene; V was cut back by 4 bases and J by 3 bases. The CDR3 is made up of 15 amino acids. The CDR3 spells CASSWRLAGGYEQYY. CDR3 DNA: TGTGCCAGCAGTTGGAGACTAGCGGGTGGCTACGAGCAGTACTAC.

Details on this clonotype: A junction boundary mismatches the germline segment, possibly from a read error. This chain joins TRBV11-2 and TRBJ2-1; D is possibly TRBD2 (6 bases). Germline CDR1 SGHAT, CDR2 FQNNGV. The CDR3 is 16 residues long. The DNA for the CDR3 is TGTGCCAGCAGCTTATTTGCTAGCGTGTCCTACAATGGGCAGTTCTTC. Encoded protein: CASSLFASVSYNGQFF.

On this clonotype: An end of the junction does not agree with germline; a read error may underlie this. The chain uses TRBV6-2 or TRBV6-3 and TRBJ2-3; 8 nucleotides agree with TRBD2. Germline V gives CDR1 MNHEY, CDR2 SVGEGT. This CDR3 has 14 amino acids. CDR3 DNA sequence: TGTGCCAGCAGCGGGGGGGCTAGCACAGCTACGCGGTATTTT. Encoded protein: CASSGGASTATRYF.

A word on this clonotype: Its ends do not fully match the called genes, so a read error is possible. The chain has TRBV20-1 and TRBJ2-3; D is possibly TRBD2 (5 bases). Germline-derived CDR1 and CDR2 are DFQATT and SNEGSKA (reference sequence). This CDR3 is 12 amino acids long. Written as DNA, the CDR3 is TGCACTGCTAGCCCCGATTGGGATACGCATTATTTT. This translates into CTASPDWDTHYF.

This clonotype has more than one count but fewer than ten. V usage is TRBV5-1 and J usage is TRBJ2-1; 7 bases fit TRBD2. Losses at the gene ends were 4 bases for V and 4 bases for J; bases not matched to a gene: 8. This CDR3 is 15 amino acids long. Germline CDR1 SGHRS, CDR2 YFSETQ. Written as DNA, the CDR3 is TGCGCCAGCAGCCGGTCTAGCGGTACATACAATGAGCAGTTCTTC. Translated, it gives CASSRSSGTYNEQFF.

This clonotype came up a few times. The CDR3 does not close with the conserved phenylalanine or tryptophan, likely indicating a read error. The chain links TRBV10-3 to TRBJ1-6; D unclear. The V end was cut by 2 bases, the J end by 16 bases, with 12 bases between. The CDR3 is 12 amino acids. Looked up from germline, CDR1 is ENHRY and CDR2 is SYGVKD. CDR3 nucleotides: TGTGCCATCAGTGAGGCCACTTTACCTCTCCACTAT. It yields the protein CAISEATLPLHY.